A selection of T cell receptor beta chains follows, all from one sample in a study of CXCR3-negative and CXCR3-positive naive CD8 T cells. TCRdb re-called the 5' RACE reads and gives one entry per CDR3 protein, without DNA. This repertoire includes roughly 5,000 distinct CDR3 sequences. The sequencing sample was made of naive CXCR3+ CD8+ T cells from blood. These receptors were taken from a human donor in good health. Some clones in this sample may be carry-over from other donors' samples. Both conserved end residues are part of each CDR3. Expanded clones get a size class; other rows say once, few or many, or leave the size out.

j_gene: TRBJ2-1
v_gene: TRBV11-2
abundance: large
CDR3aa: CASSYGPSGYEQFF

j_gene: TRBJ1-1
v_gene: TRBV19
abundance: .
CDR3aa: CASRIGPNTEAFF

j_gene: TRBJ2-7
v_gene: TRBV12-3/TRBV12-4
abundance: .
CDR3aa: CASSSDRYEQYF

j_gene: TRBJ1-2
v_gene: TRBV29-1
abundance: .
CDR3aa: CSVHPGQPADTF

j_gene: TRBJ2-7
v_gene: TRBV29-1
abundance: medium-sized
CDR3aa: CSVQGETYEQYF

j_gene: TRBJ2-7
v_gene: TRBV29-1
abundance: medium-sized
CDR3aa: CSVAQVSYEQYF

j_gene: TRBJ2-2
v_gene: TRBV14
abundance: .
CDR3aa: CASSQDYAPNTGELFF

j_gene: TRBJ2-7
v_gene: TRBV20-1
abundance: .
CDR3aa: CSARDLLAGGGEQYF

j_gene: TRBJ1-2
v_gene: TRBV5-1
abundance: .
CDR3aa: CASSLESSDGYTF

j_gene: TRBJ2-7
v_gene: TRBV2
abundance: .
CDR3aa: CASSEAHRESSYEQYF

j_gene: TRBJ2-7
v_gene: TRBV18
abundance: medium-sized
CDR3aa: CASSPSGAPSDEQYF

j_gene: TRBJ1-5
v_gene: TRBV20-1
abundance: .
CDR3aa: CSASQSFYSNQPQHF

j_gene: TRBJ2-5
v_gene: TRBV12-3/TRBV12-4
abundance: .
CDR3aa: CASSFTGNEETQYF

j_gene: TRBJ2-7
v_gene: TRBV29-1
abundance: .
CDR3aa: CSVEGTGESSYEQYF

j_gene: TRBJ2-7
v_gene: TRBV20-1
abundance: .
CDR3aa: CSAREPAQPSYEQYF

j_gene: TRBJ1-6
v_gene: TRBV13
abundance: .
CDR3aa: CASSAGEGSWNSPLHF

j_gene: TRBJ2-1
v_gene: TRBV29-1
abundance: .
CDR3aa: CSVVGTVTYNEQFF

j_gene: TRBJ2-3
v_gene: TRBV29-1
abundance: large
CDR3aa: CSASTGTSTDTQYF

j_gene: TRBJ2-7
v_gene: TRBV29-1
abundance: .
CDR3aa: CSVEVGLTYEQYF

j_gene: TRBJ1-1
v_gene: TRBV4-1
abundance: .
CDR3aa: CASSPSPGQGATEAFF

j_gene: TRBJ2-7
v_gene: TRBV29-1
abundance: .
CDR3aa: CSVEVPNSYEQYF

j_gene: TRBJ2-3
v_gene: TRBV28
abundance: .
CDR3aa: CASSQWTAFDTQYF

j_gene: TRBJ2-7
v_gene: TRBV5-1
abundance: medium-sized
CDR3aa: CASSLRQGPSDEQYF

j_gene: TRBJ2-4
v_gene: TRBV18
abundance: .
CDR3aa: CASSPFGTEITPLAKNIQYF

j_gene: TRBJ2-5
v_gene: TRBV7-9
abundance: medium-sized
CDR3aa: CASSRQGYQETQYF

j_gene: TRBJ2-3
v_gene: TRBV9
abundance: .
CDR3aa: CASSVDARTSTDTQYF

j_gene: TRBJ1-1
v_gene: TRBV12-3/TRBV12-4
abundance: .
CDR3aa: CASSFTLGNTEAFF

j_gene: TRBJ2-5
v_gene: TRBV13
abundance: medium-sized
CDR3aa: CASSLIGTGDKETQYF

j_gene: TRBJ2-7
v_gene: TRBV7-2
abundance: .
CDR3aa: CASSPNHGEQYF

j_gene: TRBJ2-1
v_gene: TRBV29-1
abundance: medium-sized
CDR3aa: CSVERRLAQSGEQFF

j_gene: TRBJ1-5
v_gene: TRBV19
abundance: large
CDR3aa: CASSIWDRATDQPQHF

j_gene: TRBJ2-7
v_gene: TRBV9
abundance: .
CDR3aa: CASSLRDSSYEQYF

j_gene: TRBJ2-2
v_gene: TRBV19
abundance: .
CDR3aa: CASIYWGGSPGELFF

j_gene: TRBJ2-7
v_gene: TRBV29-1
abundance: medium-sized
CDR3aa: CSAAGTALYEQYF

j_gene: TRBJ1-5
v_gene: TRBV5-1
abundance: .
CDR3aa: CASSLFPDQNQPQHF

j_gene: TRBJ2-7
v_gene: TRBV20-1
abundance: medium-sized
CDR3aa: CSVPTAAFYEQYF

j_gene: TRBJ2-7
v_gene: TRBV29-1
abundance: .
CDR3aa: CSVEDRAQGVSPYEQYF

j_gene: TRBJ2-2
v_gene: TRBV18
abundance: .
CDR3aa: CASSPSEVAGATGELFF

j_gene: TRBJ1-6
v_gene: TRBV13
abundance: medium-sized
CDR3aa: CASSPRGHGGPPLHF

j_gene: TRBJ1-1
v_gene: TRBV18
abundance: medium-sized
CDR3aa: CASSPNLIGTGGYTEAFF

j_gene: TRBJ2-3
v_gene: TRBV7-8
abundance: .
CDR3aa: CASSLDSDRDSDTQYF

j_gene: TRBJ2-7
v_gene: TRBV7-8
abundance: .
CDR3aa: CASNLEAGLGSYEQYF

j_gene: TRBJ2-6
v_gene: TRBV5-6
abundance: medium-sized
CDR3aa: CASSLESSSGANVLTF

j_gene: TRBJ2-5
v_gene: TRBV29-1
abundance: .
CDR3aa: CSVEGGWNSGRAQETQYF

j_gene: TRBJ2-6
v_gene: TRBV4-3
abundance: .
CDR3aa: CASSQDRGSGANVLTF

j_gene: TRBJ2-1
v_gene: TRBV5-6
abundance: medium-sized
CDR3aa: CASSFRTSGTLSYNEQFF

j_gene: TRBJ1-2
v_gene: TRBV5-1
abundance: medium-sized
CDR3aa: CASSQDRGDGYTF

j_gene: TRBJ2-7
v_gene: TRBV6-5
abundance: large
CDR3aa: CASSYRQGPSYEQYF

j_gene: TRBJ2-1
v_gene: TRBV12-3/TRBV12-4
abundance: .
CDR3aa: CASRSSTGGPNEQFF

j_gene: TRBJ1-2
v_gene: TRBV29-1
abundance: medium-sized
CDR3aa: CSVRHDYGYTF

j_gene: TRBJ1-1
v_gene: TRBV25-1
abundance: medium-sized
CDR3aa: CASSEGMRTEAFF

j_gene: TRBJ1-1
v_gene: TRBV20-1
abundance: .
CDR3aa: CSARVRVPEDTEAFF